These 8 T cell receptor beta chains came from one sample sequenced in a study of cytomegalovirus exposure and HLA in healthy donors. Data came from immunoSEQ multiplex PCR; TCRdb stores just in-frame clones and leaves some out. Of about 260,000 clones in the sample, less than 95% were seen once. The sample consisted of PBMCs. These receptors originate from a woman aged 25 to 39 in good health and CMV-seronegative.

This chain uses TRBV28 with TRBJ2-7, with 14 bases that match TRBD2. The CDR3 runs 17 residues. V lost 8 bases to trimming and J lost 3 bases; unmatched junction nucleotides: 12. Germline V CDR1 and CDR2: MDHEN, SYDVKM. The CDR3 sequence: CASRRPGTSGSHYEQYF. In DNA form, the CDR3 reads TGTGCCAGCCGACGTCCCGGGACTAGCGGGAGCCACTACGAGCAGTACTTC.

This chain connects TRBV5-1 to TRBJ2-7, with TRBD1 as a possible D gene (6 bases). The V end was cut by 5 bases, the J end by 3 bases, with 15 bases between. Germline V gives CDR1 SGHRS, CDR2 YFSETQ. The CDR3 is 14 residues long. CDR3 in amino acids: CASREPRQDYEQYF. The CDR3 DNA is TGCGCCAGCAGAGAGCCGAGACAGGACTACGAGCAGTACTTC.

About this clone: Mismatch with germline at one junction end may stem from a read error. The V gene is TRBV2, the J gene TRBJ2-7; D unclear. CDR1 is SNHLY and CDR2 is FYNNEI in the germline V gene. This CDR3 contains 14 residues. The CDR3 DNA reads as TGTGCCAGCAGCGAAGGAGTGAGCTCCTACGAGCAGTACTTC. Protein product: CASSEGVSSYEQYF. Looking up the rest from reference TRBV2 and TRBJ2-7 gives the full variable domain: EPEVTQTPSHQVTQMGQEVILRCVPISNHLYFYWYRQILGQKVEFLVSFYNNEISEKSEIFDDQFSVERPDGSNFTLKIRSTKLEDSAMYFCASSEGVSSYEQYFGPGTRLTVT.

The chain combines TRBV20-1 with TRBJ2-7; perhaps D is TRBD1 or TRBD2 (5 bases each). V was cut by 2 bases and J by 6 bases, with 8 bases left in between. The CDR3 runs to 11 residues. In germline, CDR1 is DFQATT, CDR2 SNEGSKA (reference sequence). CDR3 protein: CSARRDAEQYF. For the CDR3, the DNA is TGCAGTGCTAGAAGGGACGCCGAGCAGTACTTC.

This clone was found a few times. The chain uses TRBV11-2 and TRBJ1-2, with D uncertain. Germline V lookup: CDR1 SGHAT, CDR2 FQNNGV. V lost 4 bases and J 5 bases, leaving 8 bases between the germline ends. The CDR3 has 12 residues. The CDR3 DNA follows: TGTGCCAGCAGCTCCTCTGGGTATGGCTACACCTTC. Translating gives CASSSSGYGYTF.

The CDR3 region is CASSQDWASGRTQETQYF. DNA for the CDR3: TGTGCCAGCAGCCAAGATTGGGCTAGCGGGAGGACACAAGAGACCCAGTACTTC. The V and J genes are TRBV4-2 and TRBJ2-5; TRBD2 agrees at 11 bases. V was pared by 0 bases and J by 2 bases, with 8 bases of the junction left unmatched. This CDR3 has 18 amino acids. The germline gives CDR1 LGHNA, CDR2 YNFKEQ.

The chain has TRBV6-5 and TRBJ2-7, with 9 bases identical to TRBD2. The CDR3 spans 16 residues. Looked up from germline, CDR1 is MNHEY and CDR2 is SVGAGI. The ends lost 2 bases at V and 1 base at J; junction bases unmatched: 6. The CDR3 DNA reads TGTGCCAGCAGTTACGGCGGCGGGAGGGCTTCCTACGAGCAGTACTTC. Translated, it gives CASSYGGGRASYEQYF.

This clone was picked up one time. The genes are TRBV4-3 and TRBJ1-1; D remains unclear. The CDR3 covers 15 residues. Germline CDR1 is LGHNA and CDR2 is YSLEER. The ends were cut back, 0 bases at V and 4 bases at J, with 12 bases in the middle. As DNA, the CDR3 is TGCGCCAGCAGCCAAGAGATAACCCGGGGCACTGAAGCTTTCTTT. This translates into CASSQEITRGTEAFF.